This T cell receptor (beta chain) stems from a study of liver allograft versus peripheral blood T cells. Study in general: Blood and transplanted-liver T cell receptor repertoires from recipients were compared.

Study-level points and caveats: Liver allograft and peripheral blood T cell receptor repertoires reportedly differed.

TCRdb independently ran MiXCR on the reads; one entry per CDR3 protein. The sample has 900 to 1,300 distinct CDR3 sequences; approximately 40% are singletons. As concerns this clonotype: Its antigen is not identified.

The CDR3 runs to 12 residues. Per the germline V gene, CDR1 is MDHEN and CDR2 is SYDVKM. V lost 7 bases and J lost 8, with 9 bases in between. The chain has TRBV28 and TRBJ1-6, with D hard to call. This sequence was found in a human patient who had a liver transplant. Some T cells may have originated in the graft donor. The CDR3 DNA reads as TGTGCCAGCAACCGACCCGATTCACCCCTCCACTTT. Translating gives CASNRPDSPLHF.